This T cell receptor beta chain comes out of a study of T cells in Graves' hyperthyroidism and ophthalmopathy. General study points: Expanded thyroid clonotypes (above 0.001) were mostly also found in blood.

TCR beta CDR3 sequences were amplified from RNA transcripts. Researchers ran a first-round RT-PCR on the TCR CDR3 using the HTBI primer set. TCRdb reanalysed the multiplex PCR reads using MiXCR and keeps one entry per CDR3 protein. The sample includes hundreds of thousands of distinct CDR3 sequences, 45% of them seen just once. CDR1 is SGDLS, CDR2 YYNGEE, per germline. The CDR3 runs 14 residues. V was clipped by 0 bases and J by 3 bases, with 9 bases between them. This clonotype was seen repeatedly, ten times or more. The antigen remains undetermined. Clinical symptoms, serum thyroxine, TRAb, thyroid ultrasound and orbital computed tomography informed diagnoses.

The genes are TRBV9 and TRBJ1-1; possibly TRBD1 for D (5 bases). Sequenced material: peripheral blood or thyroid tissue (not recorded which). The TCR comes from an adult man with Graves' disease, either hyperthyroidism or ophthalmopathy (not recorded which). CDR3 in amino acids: CASSVEGRDTEAFF. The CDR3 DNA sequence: TGTGCCAGCAGCGTAGAGGGCAGGGACACTGAAGCTTTCTTT.